The rows below give T cell receptor beta chains drawn from one sample of a study of breast tumors, draining lymph nodes, adjacent tissues. TCRdb called the multiplex PCR reads again in MiXCR, with one record for every CDR3 protein. The table records around 140,000 distinct CDR3 sequences, around 20% of them present only once. Specimen: axillary lymph node tissue. The receptor source for this set is a female donor with breast cancer. Some clones in this sample may be carry-over from other donors' samples. CDR3s include the opening cysteine and the closing phenylalanine or tryptophan. The D gene is left open where the match is weak. Size values are once, few and many counts, or a class for expanded clones, and some rows have none.

V	size	J	D	CDR3	DNA
TRBV18	NA	TRBJ2-3	NA	CASSPQKLQDTQYF	TGTGCCAGCTCACCACAAAAACTACAAGATACGCAGTATTTT
TRBV7-3	many	TRBJ2-7	NA	CASSLTAGYEQYF	TGTGCCAGCAGCTTAACGGCCGGCTACGAGCAGTACTTC
TRBV15	NA	TRBJ2-4	NA	CATSRAGVVGGIQYF	TGTGCCACCAGCAGAGCCGGGGTAGTTGGGGGCATTCAGTACTTC
TRBV10-3	medium-sized	TRBJ1-6	NA	CATDEAPNRNSPLHF	TGTGCCACCGACGAAGCCCCGAATCGGAATTCACCCCTCCACTTT
TRBV5-4	few	TRBJ2-5	NA	CASSFGQIQETQYF	TGTGCCAGCAGCTTTGGACAGATCCAAGAGACCCAGTACTTC
TRBV7-9	many	TRBJ2-7	NA	CASSTGTHSSYEQYF	TGTGCCAGCAGCACCGGGACCCACAGCTCCTACGAGCAGTACTTC
TRBV6-1	many	TRBJ2-3	TRBD2	CASSEEAGSDTQYF	TGTGCCAGCAGTGAAGAAGCGGGGTCAGATACGCAGTATTTT
TRBV5-1	many	TRBJ2-5	NA	CASSNGQQETQYF	TGCGCCAGCAGCAACGGACAACAAGAGACCCAGTACTTC
TRBV20-1	many	TRBJ2-1	TRBD1	CSARTPPGQGFYEQFF	TGCAGTGCTAGAACTCCCCCGGGACAGGGCTTCTATGAGCAGTTCTTC
TRBV7-2	many	TRBJ2-7	TRBD1	CASSSGQASTYEQYF	TGTGCCAGCAGCTCTGGACAGGCTAGCACCTACGAGCAGTACTTC
TRBV6-2/TRBV6-3	NA	TRBJ1-2	TRBD1	CASSYSRTGYGYTF	TGTGCCAGCAGTTACTCGCGGACAGGGTACGGCTACACCTTC
TRBV3-1	NA	TRBJ2-5	TRBD2	CASSQKAGGPGTQYF	TGTGCCAGCAGCCAGAAAGCGGGAGGGCCAGGGACCCAGTACTTC
TRBV7-9	many	TRBJ2-3	TRBD1	CASSLEGQGSDTQYF	TGTGCCAGCAGCTTAGAAGGACAGGGGTCAGATACGCAGTATTTT
TRBV4-1	many	TRBJ2-3	TRBD2	CASSQFSGVSTDTQYF	TGCGCCAGCAGCCAGTTTAGCGGGGTTAGCACAGATACGCAGTATTTT
TRBV28	NA	TRBJ1-4	NA	CASSPGGATNEKLFF	TGTGCCAGCAGCCCCGGGGGAGCAACTAATGAAAAACTGTTTTTT
TRBV27	NA	TRBJ2-6	TRBD1	CASSRTGTGTWAGANVLTF	TGTGCCAGCAGTAGAACGGGGACAGGGACCTGGGCAGGGGCCAACGTCCTGACTTTC
TRBV5-8	NA	TRBJ2-5	NA	CASSLEARQETQYF	TGTGCCAGCAGCTTGGAGGCCAGACAAGAGACCCAGTACTTC
TRBV19	NA	TRBJ2-5	NA	CASSIGNKETQYF	TGTGCCAGTAGTATAGGCAACAAAGAGACCCAGTACTTC
TRBV7-6	many	TRBJ2-7	NA	CASSPAGEAGYEQYF	TGTGCCAGCAGCCCCGCAGGGGAGGCGGGCTACGAGCAGTACTTC
TRBV3-1	few	TRBJ2-1	TRBD2	CASSRFREAEQFF	TGTGCCAGCAGCCGCTTCCGGGAGGCTGAGCAGTTCTTC
TRBV4-1	many	TRBJ2-5	TRBD2	CASSLTSGSETQYF	TGCGCCAGCAGCCTAACTAGCGGCTCGGAGACCCAGTACTTC
TRBV6-5	many	TRBJ2-7	TRBD1	CASGQGGYEQYF	TGTGCCAGCGGACAGGGAGGCTACGAGCAGTACTTC
TRBV29-1	many	TRBJ2-1	TRBD2	CSYGLAPHNEQFF	TGCAGCTACGGACTAGCGCCCCACAATGAGCAGTTCTTC
TRBV4-3	many	TRBJ1-5	NA	CASSQSLQGSNQPQHF	TGCGCCAGCAGCCAATCTCTCCAGGGCTCAAATCAGCCCCAGCATTTT
TRBV5-1	many	TRBJ2-2	NA	CASSLTGTLRTGELFF	TGCGCCAGCAGCTTGACCGGGACTCTGCGGACCGGGGAGCTGTTTTTT
TRBV6-5	few	TRBJ2-7	TRBD1	CASSYSGTGSYEQHF	TGTGCCAGCAGTTACTCCGGGACAGGTTCCTACGAGCAGCACTTC
TRBV3-1	NA	TRBJ2-1	NA	CASSQRGPYEQFF	TGTGCCAGCAGCCAGAGAGGCCCCTATGAGCAGTTCTTC
TRBV6-1	many	TRBJ2-5	NA	CASDGGLETQYF	TGTGCCAGCGACGGGGGGCTGGAGACCCAGTACTTC
TRBV6-6	once	TRBJ1-5	NA	CASNYSWDNQPQHF	TGTGCCAGCAATTACTCATGGGACAATCAGCCCCAGCATTTT
TRBV6-5	many	TRBJ2-3	TRBD2	CASSYSITSGLNTDTQYF	TGTGCCAGCAGTTACTCCATCACTAGCGGGCTCAACACAGATACGCAGTATTTT
TRBV29-1	many	TRBJ1-2	NA	CSARGREPGYTF	TGCAGCGCGAGGGGCCGGGAACCTGGCTACACCTTC
TRBV29-1	many	TRBJ1-2	TRBD1	CSVEGGDRGNYGYTF	TGCAGCGTTGAAGGGGGGGACAGGGGGAACTATGGCTACACCTTC
TRBV7-9	many	TRBJ2-1	TRBD2	CASSLASGRNNEQFF	TGTGCCAGCAGCTTGGCTAGCGGGAGGAACAATGAGCAGTTCTTC
TRBV20-1	NA	TRBJ2-4	NA	CSPGGQDKNIQYF	TGCAGTCCGGGGGGACAGGATAAAAACATTCAGTACTTC
TRBV5-1	many	TRBJ2-2	NA	CASSLAGVVTGELFF	TGCGCCAGCAGCTTGGCGGGAGTAGTCACCGGGGAGCTGTTTTTT
TRBV2	many	TRBJ2-2	TRBD1	CASSEARGRAGELFF	TGTGCCAGCAGTGAAGCAAGGGGGCGAGCCGGGGAGCTGTTTTTT
TRBV27	many	TRBJ2-7	NA	CASSLSLPYEQYF	TGTGCCAGCAGTTTGTCCCTGCCTTACGAGCAGTACTTC
TRBV9	many	TRBJ2-1	TRBD2	CASSALGTSGSNEQFF	TGTGCCAGCAGCGCCTTAGGGACTAGCGGGAGCAATGAGCAGTTCTTC
TRBV10-3	NA	TRBJ1-1	NA	CAISESIQGSEAFF	TGTGCCATCAGTGAGTCCATACAGGGCTCTGAAGCTTTCTTT
TRBV12-3/TRBV12-4	many	TRBJ1-5	NA	CASSLGLINQPQHF	TGTGCCAGCAGTTTAGGACTGATCAATCAGCCCCAGCATTTT
TRBV5-6	many	TRBJ2-1	NA	CASSLALAGNEQFF	TGTGCCAGCAGCTTGGCCTTGGCTGGCAATGAGCAGTTCTTC
TRBV5-1	many	TRBJ2-1	NA	CASSFEGQTYNEQFF	TGCGCCAGCAGCTTTGAAGGACAGACCTACAATGAGCAGTTCTTC
TRBV7-3	NA	TRBJ1-6	NA	CASSRPGTGPNSPLHF	TGTGCCAGCAGTCGACCCGGGACCGGGCCGAATTCACCCCTCCACTTT
TRBV9	many	TRBJ2-3	TRBD1	CASSVEGQGTDTQYF	TGTGCCAGCAGCGTAGAGGGACAGGGAACAGATACGCAGTATTTT
TRBV10-2	many	TRBJ2-7	NA	CASSVGSSYEQYF	TGCGCCAGCAGTGTAGGTAGCTCCTACGAGCAGTACTTC
TRBV6-5	many	TRBJ1-5	NA	CASSKQGEPQHF	TGTGCCAGCAGTAAACAGGGAGAGCCCCAGCATTTT
TRBV6-2/TRBV6-3	few	TRBJ2-6	NA	CASSYPAGDPSGANVLTF	TGTGCCAGCAGTTACCCGGCTGGGGACCCCTCTGGGGCCAACGTCCTGACTTTC
TRBV20-1	few	TRBJ2-4	TRBD2	CSAKTSGRLNIQYF	TGCAGTGCCAAGACTAGCGGGAGGTTGAACATTCAGTACTTC
TRBV5-6	many	TRBJ2-3	NA	CASSLKTGLGWLEYF	TGTGCCAGCAGCTTGAAAACAGGGTTGGGGTGGTTGGAGTATTTT
TRBV3-1	many	TRBJ2-7	NA	CASSQVAGYEQYF	TGTGCCAGCAGCCAAGTAGCCGGTTACGAGCAGTACTTC
TRBV6-2/TRBV6-3	many	TRBJ2-7	NA	CASSLNAGEQYF	TGTGCCAGCAGCCTCAATGCAGGGGAGCAGTACTTC
TRBV27	few	TRBJ1-5	NA	CASSFLTGPQHF	TGTGCCAGCAGTTTCCTAACGGGGCCCCAGCATTTT
TRBV12-3/TRBV12-4	many	TRBJ2-7	NA	CASSPRRNKNEQYF	TGTGCCAGCAGCCCCCGGCGTAATAAGAACGAGCAGTACTTC
TRBV6-2/TRBV6-3	many	TRBJ1-6	TRBD1	CASGVQGISPLHF	TGTGCCAGCGGAGTACAGGGGATTTCACCCCTCCACTTT
TRBV11-1	many	TRBJ2-7	NA	CASSTASYEQYF	TGTGCCAGCAGCACGGCCTCCTACGAGCAGTACTTC
TRBV5-1	many	TRBJ2-1	NA	CASGLASPYNEQFF	TGCGCCAGCGGTCTCGCTAGCCCCTACAATGAGCAGTTCTTC
TRBV6-5	NA	TRBJ1-5	TRBD1	CASSTTGDGSAQHF	TGTGCCAGCAGTACTACAGGGGATGGATCAGCCCAGCATTTT
TRBV28	many	TRBJ1-4	TRBD1	CASRHTGGTNEKLFF	TGTGCCAGCAGGCATACAGGGGGAACTAATGAAAAACTGTTTTTT
TRBV5-1	many	TRBJ2-1	NA	CASQRQGGLLGNEQFF	TGCGCCAGCCAAAGACAGGGAGGACTCCTTGGCAATGAGCAGTTCTTC
TRBV20-1	NA	TRBJ1-5	NA	CSARDTRVRQPQHF	TGCAGTGCTAGAGATACTAGGGTTCGCCAGCCCCAGCATTTT